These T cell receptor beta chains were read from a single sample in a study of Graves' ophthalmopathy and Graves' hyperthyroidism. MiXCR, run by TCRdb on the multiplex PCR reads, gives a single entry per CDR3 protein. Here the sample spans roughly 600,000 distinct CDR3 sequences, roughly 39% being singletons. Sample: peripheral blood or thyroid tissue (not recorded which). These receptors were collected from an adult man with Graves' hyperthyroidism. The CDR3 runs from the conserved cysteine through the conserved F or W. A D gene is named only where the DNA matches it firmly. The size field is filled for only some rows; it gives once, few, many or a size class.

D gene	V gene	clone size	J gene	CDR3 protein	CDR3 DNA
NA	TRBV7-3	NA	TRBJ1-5	CASSQFSGREGNQPQHF	TGTGCCAGCAGCCAATTCTCTGGGAGGGAGGGGAATCAGCCCCAGCATTTT
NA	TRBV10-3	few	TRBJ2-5	CAISEDPQETQYF	TGTGCCATCAGTGAGGATCCCCAAGAGACCCAGTACTTC
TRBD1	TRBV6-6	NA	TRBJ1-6	CATTVSPSGTGLALHF	TGTGCCACCACAGTTAGTCCTAGCGGGACAGGGTTGGCCCTCCACTTT
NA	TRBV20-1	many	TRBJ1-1	CSARGRNEAFF	TGCAGTGCTAGAGGGAGAAATGAAGCTTTCTTT
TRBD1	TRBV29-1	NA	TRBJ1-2	CSVGQGAFGGYTF	TGCAGCGTGGGACAGGGAGCCTTTGGTGGCTACACCTTC
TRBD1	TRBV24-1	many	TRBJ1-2	CATSHPGQGRGYTF	TGTGCCACCAGTCACCCGGGACAGGGTCGGGGCTACACCTTC
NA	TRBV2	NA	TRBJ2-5	CASLGNGETQYF	TGTGCCAGCCTGGGGAACGGAGAGACCCAGTACTTC
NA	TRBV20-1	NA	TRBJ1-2	CSARIPGGSNYGYTF	TGCAGTGCTAGAATACCGGGAGGCAGTAACTATGGCTACACCTTC
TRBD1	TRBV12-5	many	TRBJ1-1	CASGLGTGGTEAFF	TGTGCTAGTGGTTTAGGGACAGGTGGCACTGAAGCTTTCTTT
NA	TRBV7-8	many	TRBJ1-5	CASSGILNQPQHF	TGTGCCAGCAGCGGGATCCTCAATCAGCCCCAGCATTTT
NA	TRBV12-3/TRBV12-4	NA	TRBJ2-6	CASSFGGDGANVLTF	TGTGCCAGCAGTTTTGGAGGGGATGGGGCCAACGTCCTGACTTTC
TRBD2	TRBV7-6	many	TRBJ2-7	CASSLEGGRGGQYF	TGTGCCAGCAGCTTAGAAGGTGGTCGGGGGGGGCAGTACTTC
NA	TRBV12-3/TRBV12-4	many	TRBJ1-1	CASSFSTQGNTEAFF	TGTGCCAGCAGTTTTTCGACGCAGGGCAACACTGAAGCTTTCTTT
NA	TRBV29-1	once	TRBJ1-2	CSVEVPGYGYTF	TGCAGCGTTGAAGTGCCGGGCTATGGCTACACCTTC